One TCR beta chain is described in this entry. Its specificity is not known. The sample is drawn from a study of T cell responses to AZD1222 COVID-19 vaccine. Study-level results: Repertoire samples came only from after the peak T cell response.

Measured with immunoSEQ multiplex PCR; TCRdb has only the in-frame clones, and not every one. The sample holds roughly 120,000 clones, less than 90% seen once. The CDR3 runs to 16 residues. The V gene's germline CDR1 is SGHVS and CDR2 FQNEAQ. Trimming stripped 2 bases from V and 7 bases from J, with 15 bases between. V and J are TRBV7-8 and TRBJ1-6; D remains ambiguous. The TCR originated in an adult in good health. The sample in question was peripheral blood, obtained on day 0 of AZD1222 vaccination. The CDR3 sequence is CASSLNRGSSNSPLHF. As DNA, the CDR3 is TGTGCCAGCAGCTTAAACCGTGGCAGTTCAAATTCACCCCTCCACTTT.